This T cell receptor beta chain derives from a study of T cells in Graves' hyperthyroidism and ophthalmopathy. This CDR3 is built from 16 residues. CDR1 and CDR2 (germline): LNHDA, SQIVND (reference sequence). After removal of 4 bases from V and 4 bases from J, the junction contained 11 bases not matched to a gene. Findings and caveats of the study: Ophthalmopathy could be told apart from stable hyperthyroidism with a 13 V-J model. Blood also contained most expanded thyroid clonotypes above 0.001.

Any patient presenting with uncontrolled infection, other autoimmune disease, pregnancy or lactation was left out. Using RNA transcripts as the source, TCR beta CDR3 regions were amplified. A set of HTBI primers served as the primers for a first-round RT-PCR of the TCR CDR3. Each CDR3 protein is one row after TCRdb ran MiXCR on the multiplex PCR reads. The repertoire holds 480,000 or so distinct CDR3 sequences, with roughly 45% as singletons. This clonotype was seen at least ten times. Antigen specificity is unknown. This TCR was recovered from an adult woman with Graves' disease, either hyperthyroidism or ophthalmopathy (not recorded which). This chain links TRBV19 with TRBJ2-5; 8 bases line up with TRBD2. The source material was peripheral blood or thyroid tissue (not recorded which). The CDR3 reads CASSRGLLAGGETQYF. The CDR3 DNA reads as TGTGCCAGTAGTAGGGGATTATTGGCGGGAGGAGAGACCCAGTACTTC. The whole variable domain, remainder taken from reference TRBV19 and TRBJ2-5, is DGGITQSPKYLFRKEGQNVTLSCEQNLNHDAMYWYRQDPGQGLRLIYYSQIVNDFQKGDIAEGYSVSREKKESFPLTVTSAQKNPTAFYLCASSRGLLAGGETQYFGPGTRLLVL.